The 4 T cell receptor beta chains below were found in one sample sequenced in a study of beta chain features in type 1 diabetes. The sequenced template was cDNA made from the entire isolated RNA. Measured with immunoSEQ multiplex PCR; TCRdb has only the in-frame clones, and not every one. The table records fewer than 500,000 clones, approximately 13% of them present only once. Sequenced sample: naive CD4+ T cells from blood. These receptors all come from a young man in good health.

This clone turned up a few times. This sequence joins TRBV15 and TRBJ2-5; D is perhaps TRBD1 (6 bases). The length of the CDR3 is 14 residues. Germline V gives CDR1 LNHNV, CDR2 YYDKDF (reference sequence). Deletions cut 0 bases from V and 5 bases from J, with 10 bases between. The CDR3 loop is CATSRDRTAETQYF. DNA of the CDR3: TGTGCCACCAGCAGAGATCGGACAGCGGAGACCCAGTACTTC.

The CDR3 protein is CSATQSNEQYF. CDR3 sequence (DNA): TGCAGTGCAACACAGAGCAACGAGCAGTACTTC. The V and J genes are TRBV20-1 and TRBJ2-7; unclear D gene. CDR3 length: 11 amino acids. Germline V gene sequence: CDR1 DFQATT, CDR2 SNEGSKA (reference sequence). The ends were cut back, 6 bases at V and 5 bases at J, with 11 bases in the middle.

This clone came up a few times. The gene calls are TRBV2 and TRBJ1-1, with D unresolved. Germline V lookup: CDR1 SNHLY, CDR2 FYNNEI. The V end was cut by 8 bases, the J end by 1 base, with 8 bases between. This CDR3 contains 12 residues. The CDR3 loop reads CASGEQNTEAFF. For the CDR3, the DNA is TGTGCCAGCGGAGAACAGAACACTGAAGCTTTCTTT.

The chain employs TRBV5-4 and TRBJ2-1; D perhaps matches TRBD2 (6 bases). V lost 2 bases and J lost 7, with 16 bases in between. This CDR3 region has 15 residues. Germline V gene data show CDR1 as SGHNT and CDR2 as YYREEE (reference sequence). CDR3 DNA sequence: TGTGCCAGCAGCTTCGATCCTTCGGGGAGGAATGAGCAGTTCTTC. Amino acids: CASSFDPSGRNEQFF.